These T cell receptor beta chains were read from a single sample in a study of T cell responses to AZD1222 COVID-19 vaccine. The assay was immunoSEQ multiplex PCR, and TCRdb's table has in-frame clones only and misses some. In the table there are about 140,000 clones, about 90% of which are singletons. The starting material was peripheral blood, obtained on day 0 of AZD1222 vaccination. These receptor sequences come from an adult in good health. Both conserved end residues are part of each CDR3. Each record gives: CDR3 protein, CDR3 DNA, clone size, CDR3 length, D gene, V gene, J gene. D genes are given only for firm matches. The size entry is marked missing in some rows and otherwise reads once, few, many or a size class.

cdr3_aa: CASSYSRGGNTEAFF
cdr3_nt: TGTGCCAGCAGTTACTCGCGGGGGGGGAACACTGAAGCTTTCTTT
clone_size: -
cdr3_length: 15
d_call: -
v_call: TRBV6-5
j_call: TRBJ1-1

cdr3_aa: CASSLAGPAMNTEAFF
cdr3_nt: TGTGCCAGCAGCTTAGCGGGGCCAGCCATGAACACTGAAGCTTTCTTT
clone_size: -
cdr3_length: 16
d_call: -
v_call: TRBV13
j_call: TRBJ1-1

cdr3_aa: CASTSSYEQYF
cdr3_nt: TGTGCCAGCACCTCCTCCTACGAGCAGTACTTC
clone_size: -
cdr3_length: 11
d_call: -
v_call: TRBV28
j_call: TRBJ2-7

cdr3_aa: CASSLGGQLSGNTIYF
cdr3_nt: TGCGCCAGCTCTCTCGGGGGACAGCTCTCTGGAAACACCATATATTTT
clone_size: -
cdr3_length: 16
d_call: TRBD1
v_call: TRBV10-2
j_call: TRBJ1-3

cdr3_aa: CASSRTANTGELFF
cdr3_nt: TGTGCCAGCAGCCGGACAGCGAACACCGGGGAGCTGTTTTTT
clone_size: few
cdr3_length: 14
d_call: -
v_call: TRBV3-1/TRBV3-2
j_call: TRBJ2-2

cdr3_aa: CAALTGRGSRGYTF
cdr3_nt: TGTGCCGCATTGACAGGACGGGGCTCTCGGGGCTACACCTTC
clone_size: -
cdr3_length: 14
d_call: -
v_call: TRBV30
j_call: TRBJ1-2

cdr3_aa: CASSLVGRGGRNEQFF
cdr3_nt: TGTGCCAGCAGCTTGGTGGGCAGGGGGGGACGAAATGAGCAGTTCTTC
clone_size: -
cdr3_length: 16
d_call: -
v_call: TRBV5-6
j_call: TRBJ2-1

cdr3_aa: CASSLSSQEAFF
cdr3_nt: TGTGCCAGCAGTTTAAGCTCCCAGGAAGCTTTCTTT
clone_size: -
cdr3_length: 12
d_call: -
v_call: TRBV28
j_call: TRBJ1-1

cdr3_aa: CASSPAGGPYEQYF
cdr3_nt: TGTGCCAGCTCACCCGCGGGAGGGCCCTACGAGCAGTACTTC
clone_size: -
cdr3_length: 14
d_call: TRBD2
v_call: TRBV18
j_call: TRBJ2-7

cdr3_aa: CASSSANRANYGYTF
cdr3_nt: TGTGCCAGCAGCTCTGCAAACAGGGCTAACTATGGCTACACCTTC
clone_size: -
cdr3_length: 15
d_call: -
v_call: TRBV7-2
j_call: TRBJ1-2

cdr3_aa: CASSQVMGVYEQYF
cdr3_nt: TGCGCCAGCAGCCAAGTAATGGGGGTCTACGAGCAGTACTTC
clone_size: -
cdr3_length: 14
d_call: -
v_call: TRBV4-3
j_call: TRBJ2-7

cdr3_aa: CASSRNEQFF
cdr3_nt: TGTGCCAGCAGCCGGAATGAGCAGTTCTTC
clone_size: -
cdr3_length: 10
d_call: -
v_call: TRBV7-9
j_call: TRBJ2-1

cdr3_aa: CATSSMRVIQGVSYNEQFF
cdr3_nt: TGTGCCACCAGCTCTATGAGGGTCATACAGGGGGTATCCTACAATGAGCAGTTCTTC
clone_size: -
cdr3_length: 19
d_call: TRBD1
v_call: TRBV15
j_call: TRBJ2-1

cdr3_aa: CASSHPGTSGGRTDTQYF
cdr3_nt: TGCGCCAGCAGCCACCCCGGGACTAGCGGGGGCCGGACAGATACGCAGTATTTT
clone_size: once
cdr3_length: 18
d_call: TRBD2
v_call: TRBV4-1
j_call: TRBJ2-3

cdr3_aa: CASSSGKWDRDGYEQYF
cdr3_nt: TGTGCCAGCAGCTCGGGGAAATGGGACAGGGATGGATACGAGCAGTACTTC
clone_size: few
cdr3_length: 17
d_call: TRBD1
v_call: TRBV13
j_call: TRBJ2-7

cdr3_aa: CASSVGPGWGSSGNTIYF
cdr3_nt: TGTGCCAGCAGCGTAGGCCCTGGTTGGGGTAGCTCTGGAAACACCATATATTTT
clone_size: few
cdr3_length: 18
d_call: -
v_call: TRBV9
j_call: TRBJ1-3

cdr3_aa: CASSLSSSGYTF
cdr3_nt: TGTGCCAGCAGCCTGTCTTCATCGGGCTACACCTTC
clone_size: -
cdr3_length: 12
d_call: -
v_call: TRBV28
j_call: TRBJ1-2

cdr3_aa: CASSPGGAPMNTEAFF
cdr3_nt: TGCGCCAGCAGCCCGGGCGGGGCCCCCATGAACACTGAAGCTTTCTTT
clone_size: -
cdr3_length: 16
d_call: -
v_call: TRBV4-1
j_call: TRBJ1-1

cdr3_aa: CASSPPASHNEQFF
cdr3_nt: TGTGCCAGCAGTCCACCGGCTAGCCACAATGAGCAGTTCTTC
clone_size: -
cdr3_length: 14
d_call: -
v_call: TRBV6-5
j_call: TRBJ2-1

cdr3_aa: CASRGQTNTEAFF
cdr3_nt: TGCGCCAGCAGAGGGCAGACCAACACTGAAGCTTTCTTT
clone_size: few
cdr3_length: 13
d_call: -
v_call: TRBV5-1
j_call: TRBJ1-1

cdr3_aa: CASSLGDYNQPQHF
cdr3_nt: TGTGCCAGCAGCTTGGGGGACTATAATCAGCCCCAGCATTTT
clone_size: -
cdr3_length: 14
d_call: -
v_call: TRBV5-6
j_call: TRBJ1-5

cdr3_aa: CASSGTGKFNEQFF
cdr3_nt: TGTGCCAGCTCCGGGACAGGGAAATTCAATGAGCAGTTCTTC
clone_size: -
cdr3_length: 14
d_call: TRBD1
v_call: TRBV7-8
j_call: TRBJ2-1

cdr3_aa: CASQSGGNTEAFF
cdr3_nt: TGTGCCAGCCAAAGTGGGGGGAACACTGAAGCTTTCTTT
clone_size: -
cdr3_length: 13
d_call: -
v_call: TRBV18
j_call: TRBJ1-1

cdr3_aa: CASSLGGLVSEQFF
cdr3_nt: TGTGCCAGCAGTTTAGGGGGACTAGTATCTGAGCAGTTCTTC
clone_size: -
cdr3_length: 14
d_call: TRBD2
v_call: TRBV28
j_call: TRBJ2-1

cdr3_aa: CASSQRGQMGFANYGYTF
cdr3_nt: TGTGCCAGCAGCCAACGTGGACAGATGGGATTTGCTAACTATGGCTACACCTTC
clone_size: -
cdr3_length: 18
d_call: -
v_call: TRBV7-9
j_call: TRBJ1-2

cdr3_aa: CASSPPDRVLGYTF
cdr3_nt: TGTGCCAGTAGTCCCCCCGACAGGGTACTAGGCTACACCTTC
clone_size: -
cdr3_length: 14
d_call: TRBD1
v_call: TRBV19
j_call: TRBJ1-2

cdr3_aa: CASSPGLSYEQYF
cdr3_nt: TGCGCCAGCAGCCCGGGGCTTTCCTACGAGCAGTACTTC
clone_size: -
cdr3_length: 13
d_call: -
v_call: TRBV4-1
j_call: TRBJ2-7

cdr3_aa: CASSLGVRPQHF
cdr3_nt: TGTGCCAGCAGCTTGGGGGTGCGGCCCCAGCATTTT
clone_size: -
cdr3_length: 12
d_call: -
v_call: TRBV5-6
j_call: TRBJ1-5

cdr3_aa: CASSDLRGLLFF
cdr3_nt: TGTGCCAGCAGTGATCTACGGGGGTTACTGTTTTTT
clone_size: -
cdr3_length: 12
d_call: -
v_call: TRBV2
j_call: TRBJ1-4

cdr3_aa: CASSDEQGFYGYTF
cdr3_nt: TGTGCCAGCAGTGATGAACAGGGGTTCTATGGCTACACCTTC
clone_size: -
cdr3_length: 14
d_call: TRBD1
v_call: TRBV2
j_call: TRBJ1-2

cdr3_aa: CASSQDTSALYNEQFF
cdr3_nt: TGCGCCAGCAGCCAAGATACTTCAGCTCTATACAATGAGCAGTTCTTC
clone_size: -
cdr3_length: 16
d_call: -
v_call: TRBV4-3
j_call: TRBJ2-1

cdr3_aa: CASSTTGNYGYTF
cdr3_nt: TGTGCCAGCAGCACCACAGGGAACTATGGCTACACCTTC
clone_size: once
cdr3_length: 13
d_call: -
v_call: TRBV11-2
j_call: TRBJ1-2

cdr3_aa: CAWTGTSGNEQYF
cdr3_nt: TGTGCCTGGACCGGGACTAGCGGGAACGAGCAGTACTTC
clone_size: -
cdr3_length: 13
d_call: TRBD2
v_call: TRBV30
j_call: TRBJ2-7

cdr3_aa: CACGQGATEAFF
cdr3_nt: TGTGCCTGCGGACAGGGGGCGACTGAAGCTTTCTTT
clone_size: -
cdr3_length: 12
d_call: TRBD1
v_call: TRBV19
j_call: TRBJ1-1

cdr3_aa: CASSFPGQYYEQYF
cdr3_nt: TGTGCCAGCAGCTTTCCGGGACAGTACTACGAGCAGTACTTC
clone_size: once
cdr3_length: 14
d_call: TRBD1
v_call: TRBV11-2
j_call: TRBJ2-7

cdr3_aa: CATRGLARTDTQYF
cdr3_nt: TGTGCCACCCGAGGACTAGCCCGCACAGATACGCAGTATTTT
clone_size: -
cdr3_length: 14
d_call: TRBD2
v_call: TRBV15
j_call: TRBJ2-3

cdr3_aa: CASSLVAGGLYEQYF
cdr3_nt: TGTGCCAGCAGCTTAGTTGCGGGGGGGCTCTACGAGCAGTACTTC
clone_size: once
cdr3_length: 15
d_call: TRBD2
v_call: TRBV7-8
j_call: TRBJ2-7

cdr3_aa: CASSPGTISTDTQYF
cdr3_nt: TGTGCCAGCAGCCCAGGGACTATTAGCACAGATACGCAGTATTTT
clone_size: -
cdr3_length: 15
d_call: TRBD2
v_call: TRBV3-1/TRBV3-2
j_call: TRBJ2-3

cdr3_aa: CASSYSTGGSDTQYF
cdr3_nt: TGTGCCAGCAGTTACTCGACGGGGGGGTCAGATACGCAGTATTTT
clone_size: -
cdr3_length: 15
d_call: TRBD2
v_call: TRBV6-2/TRBV6-3
j_call: TRBJ2-3

cdr3_aa: CASSVTGITLRDTDTQYF
cdr3_nt: TGCGCCAGCAGCGTGACCGGGATCACCCTCAGGGACACAGATACGCAGTATTTT
clone_size: -
cdr3_length: 18
d_call: -
v_call: TRBV5-1
j_call: TRBJ2-3